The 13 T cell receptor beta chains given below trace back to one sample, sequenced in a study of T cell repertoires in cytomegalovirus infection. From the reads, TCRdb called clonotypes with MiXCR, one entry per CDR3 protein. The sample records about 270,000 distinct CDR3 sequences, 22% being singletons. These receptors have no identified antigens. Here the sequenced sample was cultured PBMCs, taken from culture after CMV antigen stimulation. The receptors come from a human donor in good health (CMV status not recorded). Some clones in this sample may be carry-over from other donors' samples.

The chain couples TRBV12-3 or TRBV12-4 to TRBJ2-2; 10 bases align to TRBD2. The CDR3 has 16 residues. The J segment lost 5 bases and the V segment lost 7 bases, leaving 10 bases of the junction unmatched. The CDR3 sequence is CASTASAGGQTGELFF. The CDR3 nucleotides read TGTGCCAGCACTGCTTCAGCGGGAGGGCAAACCGGGGAGCTGTTTTTT.

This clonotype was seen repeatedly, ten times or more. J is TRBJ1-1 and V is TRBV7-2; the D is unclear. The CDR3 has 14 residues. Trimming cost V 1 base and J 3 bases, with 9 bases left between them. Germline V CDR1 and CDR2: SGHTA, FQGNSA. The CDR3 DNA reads TGTGCCAGCAGCTTAGGCTCGTTTGACACTGAAGCTTTCTTT. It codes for CASSLGSFDTEAFF.

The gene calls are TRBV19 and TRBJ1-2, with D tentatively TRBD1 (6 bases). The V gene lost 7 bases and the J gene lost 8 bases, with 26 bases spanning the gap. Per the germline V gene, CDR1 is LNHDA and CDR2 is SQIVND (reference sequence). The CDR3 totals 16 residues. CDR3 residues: CASTLMPGQGPGGYTF. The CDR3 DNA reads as TGTGCCAGTACCTTAATGCCGGGACAAGGGCCGGGAGGCTACACCTTC. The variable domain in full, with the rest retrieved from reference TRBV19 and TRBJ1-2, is DGGITQSPKYLFRKEGQNVTLSCEQNLNHDAMYWYRQDPGQGLRLIYYSQIVNDFQKGDIAEGYSVSREKKESFPLTVTSAQKNPTAFYLCASTLMPGQGPGGYTFGSGTRLTVV.

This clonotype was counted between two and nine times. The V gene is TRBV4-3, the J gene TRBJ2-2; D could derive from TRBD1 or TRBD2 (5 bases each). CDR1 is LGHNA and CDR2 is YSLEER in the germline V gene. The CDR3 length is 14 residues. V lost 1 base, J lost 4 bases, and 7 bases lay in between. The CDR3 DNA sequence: TGCGCCAGCAGCCAAGCAGGGAGCACCGGGGAGCTGTTTTTT. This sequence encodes CASSQAGSTGELFF.

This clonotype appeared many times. In nucleotides, the CDR3 is TGTGCCAGCAGCTTCTTTCGCAATAGGATTATACCTACTGAAGCTTTCTTT. As protein: CASSFFRNRIIPTEAFF. The V gene is TRBV7-2, the J gene TRBJ1-1; no firm D call. CDR3 length equals 17 residues. Trimming removed 3 bases at V and 5 bases at J, with 22 bases between. CDR1 is SGHTA, CDR2 FQGNSA, per germline.

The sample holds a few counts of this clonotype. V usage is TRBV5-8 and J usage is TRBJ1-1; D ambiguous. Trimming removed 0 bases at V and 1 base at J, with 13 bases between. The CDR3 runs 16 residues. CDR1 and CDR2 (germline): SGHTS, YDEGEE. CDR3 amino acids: CASSLAWEGQNTEAFF. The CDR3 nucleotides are TGTGCCAGCAGCTTGGCCTGGGAGGGCCAGAACACTGAAGCTTTCTTT. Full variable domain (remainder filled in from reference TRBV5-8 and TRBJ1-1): EAGVTQSPTHLIKTRGQQATLRCSPISGHTSVYWYQQALGLGLQFLLWYDEGEERNRGNFPPRFSGRQFPNYSSELNVNALELEDSALYLCASSLAWEGQNTEAFFGQGTRLTVV.

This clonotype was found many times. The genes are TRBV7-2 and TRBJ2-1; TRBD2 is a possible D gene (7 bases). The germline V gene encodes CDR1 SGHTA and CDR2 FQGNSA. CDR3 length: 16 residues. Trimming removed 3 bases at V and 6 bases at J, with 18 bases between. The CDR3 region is CASSFNGGGAFNEQFF. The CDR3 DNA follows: TGTGCCAGCAGCTTCAATGGGGGGGGGGCCTTCAATGAGCAGTTCTTC. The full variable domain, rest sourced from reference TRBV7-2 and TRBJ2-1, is GAGVSQSPSNKVTEKGKDVELRCDPISGHTALYWYRQSLGQGLEFLIYFQGNSAPDKSGLPSDRFSAERTGGSVSTLTIQRTQQEDSAVYLCASSFNGGGAFNEQFFGPGTRLTVL.

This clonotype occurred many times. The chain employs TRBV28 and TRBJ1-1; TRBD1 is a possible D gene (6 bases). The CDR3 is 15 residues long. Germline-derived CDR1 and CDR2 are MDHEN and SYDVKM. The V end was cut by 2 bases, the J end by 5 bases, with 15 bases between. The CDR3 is CASSLPHRERTEAFF. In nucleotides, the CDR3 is TGTGCCAGCAGTTTACCGCACAGGGAGAGGACTGAAGCTTTCTTT.

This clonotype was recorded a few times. The CDR3 is CATSDFRDTQYF. Written as DNA, the CDR3 is TGTGCCACCAGTGATTTTCGAGATACGCAGTATTTT. The chain joins TRBV24-1 to TRBJ2-3; D unclear. Between the trimmed V and J ends, which lost 1 base and 5 bases, there was a span of 3 bases. The CDR3 sequence is 12 residues long. Germline V gene lookup returns CDR1 KGHDR and CDR2 SFDVKD.

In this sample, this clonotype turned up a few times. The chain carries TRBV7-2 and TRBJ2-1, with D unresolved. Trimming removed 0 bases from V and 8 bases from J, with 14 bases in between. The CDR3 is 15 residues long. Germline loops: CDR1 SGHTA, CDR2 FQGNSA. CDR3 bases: TGTGCCAGCAGCTTAGCAGGCCGGTGGAGCGATGAGCAGTTCTTC. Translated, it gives CASSLAGRWSDEQFF.

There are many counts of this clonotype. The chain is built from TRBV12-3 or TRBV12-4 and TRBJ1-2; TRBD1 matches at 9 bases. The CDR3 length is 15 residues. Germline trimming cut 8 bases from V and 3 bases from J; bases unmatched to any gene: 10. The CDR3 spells CASYLRTGVHYGYTF. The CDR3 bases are TGTGCCAGCTATTTAAGGACAGGGGTACACTATGGCTACACCTTC.

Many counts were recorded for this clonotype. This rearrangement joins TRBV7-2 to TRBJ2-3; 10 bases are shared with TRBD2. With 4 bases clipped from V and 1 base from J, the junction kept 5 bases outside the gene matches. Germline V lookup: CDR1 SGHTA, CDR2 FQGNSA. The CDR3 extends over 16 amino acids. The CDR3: CASSSAAGGGTDTQYF. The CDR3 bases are TGTGCCAGCAGCTCGGCAGCGGGAGGGGGCACAGATACGCAGTATTTT.

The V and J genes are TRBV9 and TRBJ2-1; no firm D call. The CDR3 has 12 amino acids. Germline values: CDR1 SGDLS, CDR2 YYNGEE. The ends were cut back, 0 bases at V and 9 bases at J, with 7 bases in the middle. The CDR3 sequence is CASSVGLVEQFF. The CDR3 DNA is TGTGCCAGCAGCGTAGGACTTGTTGAGCAGTTCTTC.